This T cell receptor beta chain is from a study of blood T cell repertoires in COVID-19. Across the whole study: The United States, Italy and Spain supplied acute and convalescent COVID-19 samples. From T cells, B-cell-depleted T cells, or PBMCs came the material, which was cDNA or gDNA.

The CDR3 runs 16 residues. Germline V CDR1 and CDR2: MNHEY, SMNVEV (reference sequence). V was clipped by 5 bases and J by 9 bases, with 20 bases between them. In the original workflow: Counts of nucleated cells, estimated from reference gene primer amplification, were obtained. TCRdb's table, derived via immunoSEQ multiplex PCR, lists solely in-frame clones and lacks some. V and J calls and clone size are copied from that table; D and trimming were computed from the DNA. The profile shows roughly 120,000 clones, roughly nine tenths of them singletons. This chain links TRBV27 with TRBJ1-6; a weak D match, TRBD1 (6 bases). The sequenced material came from peripheral blood. This clonotype was sampled from a human donor with active COVID-19. The donor label of this sample is uncertain. In DNA form, the CDR3 reads TGTGCCAGCAGTCCCCGCCGGGGGGCCACAGGTTCACCCCTCCACTTT. Its protein is CASSPRRGATGSPLHF.